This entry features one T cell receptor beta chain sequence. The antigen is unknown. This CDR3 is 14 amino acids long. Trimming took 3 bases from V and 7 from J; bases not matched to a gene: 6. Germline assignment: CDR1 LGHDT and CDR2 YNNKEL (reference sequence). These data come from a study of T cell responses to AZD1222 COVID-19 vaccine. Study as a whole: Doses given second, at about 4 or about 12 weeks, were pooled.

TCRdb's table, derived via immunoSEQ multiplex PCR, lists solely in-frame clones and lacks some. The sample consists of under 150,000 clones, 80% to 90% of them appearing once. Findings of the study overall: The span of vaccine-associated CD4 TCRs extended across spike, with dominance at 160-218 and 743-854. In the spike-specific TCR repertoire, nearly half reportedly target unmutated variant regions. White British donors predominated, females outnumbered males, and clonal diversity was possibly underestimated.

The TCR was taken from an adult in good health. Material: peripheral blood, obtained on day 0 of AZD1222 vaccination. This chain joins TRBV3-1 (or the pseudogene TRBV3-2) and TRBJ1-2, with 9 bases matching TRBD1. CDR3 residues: CASSQRTGAPGYTF. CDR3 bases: TGTGCCAGCAGCCAGAGGACAGGGGCTCCTGGCTACACCTTC.